This T cell receptor (beta chain) was retrieved from a study of cytomegalovirus exposure and HLA in healthy donors. About this clone: Its antigen is currently unknown.

Study findings and constraints: Diagnosis of cytomegalovirus status made by the classifier reportedly showed high specificity and sensitivity.

This table comes from immunoSEQ multiplex PCR, and its TCRdb copy is limited to in-frame clones, with some not included. The sample shows around 63,000 clones, around 96% of them seen only once. Germline V gene lookup returns CDR1 SNHLY and CDR2 FYNNEI. The CDR3 loop spans 13 amino acids. With 4 bases clipped from V and 7 bases from J, the junction kept 2 bases outside the gene matches. The sequence came from a woman younger than 30 in good health and CMV-seronegative. The sample taken for sequencing was PBMCs. The chain links TRBV2 to TRBJ2-2; 8 bases agree with TRBD2. The chain's CDR3 is CASSARGGGELFF. The CDR3 nucleotides are TGTGCCAGCAGTGCCCGGGGGGGCGGGGAGCTGTTTTTT.